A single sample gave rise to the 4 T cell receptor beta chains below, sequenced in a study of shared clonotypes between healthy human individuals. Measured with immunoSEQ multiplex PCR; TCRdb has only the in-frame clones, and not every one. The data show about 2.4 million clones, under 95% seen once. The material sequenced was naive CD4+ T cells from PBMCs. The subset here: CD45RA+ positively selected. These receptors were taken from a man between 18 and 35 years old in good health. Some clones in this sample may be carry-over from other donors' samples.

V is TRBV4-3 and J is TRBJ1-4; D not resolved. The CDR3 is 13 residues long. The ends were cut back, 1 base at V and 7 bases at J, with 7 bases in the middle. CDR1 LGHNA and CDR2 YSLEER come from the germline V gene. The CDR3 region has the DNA TGCGCCAGCAGCCAAGTCCGGGGTGAAAAACTGTTTTTT. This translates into CASSQVRGEKLFF.

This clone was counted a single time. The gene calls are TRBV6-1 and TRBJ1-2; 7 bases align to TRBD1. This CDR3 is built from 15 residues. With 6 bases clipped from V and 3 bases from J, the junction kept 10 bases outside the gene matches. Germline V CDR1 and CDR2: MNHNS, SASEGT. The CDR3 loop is CASRGDSLPHYGYTF. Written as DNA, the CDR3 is TGTGCCAGCAGGGGGGACAGCCTGCCGCACTATGGCTACACCTTC.

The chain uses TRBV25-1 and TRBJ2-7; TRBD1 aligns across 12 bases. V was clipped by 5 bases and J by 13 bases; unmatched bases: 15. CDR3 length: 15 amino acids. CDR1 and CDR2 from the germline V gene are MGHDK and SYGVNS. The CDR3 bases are TGTGCCAGCAGTCCGTCTAGGGACAGGGGGCTCCATTTATACTTC. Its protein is CASSPSRDRGLHLYF.

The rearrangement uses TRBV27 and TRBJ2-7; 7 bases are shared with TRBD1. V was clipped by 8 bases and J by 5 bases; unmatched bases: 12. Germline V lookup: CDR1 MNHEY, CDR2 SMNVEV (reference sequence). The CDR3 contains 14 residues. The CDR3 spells CASRDRATLHEQYF. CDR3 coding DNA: TGTGCCAGCCGCGACAGGGCGACTCTGCACGAGCAGTACTTC.